This record looks at one TCR beta chain sequence and its context. In the original processing: Amplified reference gene primers provided the basis for estimating nucleated cell counts. Some clones are missing from TCRdb's copy, which holds only in-frame ones; the method was immunoSEQ multiplex PCR. V, J and clone size were drawn from that table, and D and trimming were deduced from the DNA. The top ten clones hold about 4.3% of a sample with fewer than 500,000 clones, roughly 89% of them seen once. These data belong to a study of blood T cell repertoires in COVID-19. Study at large: Samples came from the United States, Italy and Spain, spanning acute and convalescent COVID-19. PBMCs, B-cell-depleted T cells, or T cells were the source of the cDNA or gDNA that made up the material.

Germline V lookup: CDR1 SGDLS, CDR2 YYNGEE. Trimming removed 0 bases at V and 4 bases at J, with 13 bases between. The CDR3 length is 15 residues. Source material: peripheral blood. The chain links TRBV9 to TRBJ1-2, with a weak D call TRBD1 (6 bases). This clonotype was obtained from a woman between 25 and 40 years old with acute or convalescent COVID-19. CDR3 nucleotides: TGTGCCAGCAGCGTAGAGAGGTCAGGGGTCTATGGCTACACCTTC. This sequence encodes CASSVERSGVYGYTF.